This T cell receptor (beta chain) came from a study of regulatory T cells in long-lasting Graves disease. Regarding time point: newly diagnosed GD, antithyroid drugs for less than 3 months. Construction of the TCR library relied on RNA isolated from PBMCs. To make TCR beta libraries, researchers used iRepertoire HTBI primers and Arm-PCR of CDR3 regions. TCRdb re-called the multiplex PCR reads with MiXCR, one entry per CDR3 protein. The data show some 500,000 distinct CDR3 sequences, 15% to 20% seen once. Study-level points and caveats: Persistent disease exhibited a predilection for TRBV28, TRBJ1-2 and TRBJ2-5. Newly diagnosed Graves' patients exceeded persistent ones in TCR diversity. Only a small sample size was used, which may have cut accuracy.

In its sample, this clonotype was seen many times. Its antigen is currently unknown. V lost 6 bases to trimming and J lost 4 bases, with 6 bases between them. The CDR3 length is 11 residues. The same sample was also used in a study of T cells in Graves' hyperthyroidism and ophthalmopathy.

The source material was peripheral blood mononuclear cells (PBMCs), sampled at new diagnosis, from a patient treated with antithyroid drugs. The chain couples TRBV12-3 or TRBV12-4 to TRBJ1-2; D is undetermined. This receptor was taken from a woman aged 35-65 years with Graves disease. The CDR3 DNA reads TGTGCCAGCAGCTCGTTCTATGGCTACACCTTC. It translates to CASSSFYGYTF.